A selection of T cell receptor beta chains follows, all from one sample in a study of radiotherapy plus CTLA-4 blockade in lung cancer. TCRdb keeps only in-frame clones here, not all; method: immunoSEQ multiplex PCR. The sample carries 45,000 to 55,000 clones, around 80% recorded once. Sequencing was performed on peripheral blood, taken from a patient treated with radiotherapy plus ipilimumab. The receptors originated from a human donor with non-small cell lung cancer who had a partial response to radiotherapy plus ipilimumab. The CDR3 runs from the conserved cysteine through the conserved F or W. Fields, in order: J gene, clone size, V gene, D gene, CDR3 protein, CDR3 DNA. D genes are given only for firm matches. Rows give clone size only sometimes, using once, few, many, or a class for an expanded clone.

J: TRBJ1-2; size: .; V: TRBV10-3; D: .; CDR3: CAISDEVTKYGYTF; DNA: TGTGCCATCAGTGATGAGGTTACCAAATATGGCTACACCTTC
J: TRBJ2-3; size: .; V: TRBV15; D: .; CDR3: CATSKRREKDTQYF; DNA: TGTGCCACCAGCAAACGGAGGGAGAAAGATACGCAGTATTTT
J: TRBJ1-2; size: .; V: TRBV10-1; D: .; CDR3: CASSDGEGYTF; DNA: TGCGCCAGCAGTGACGGGGAAGGCTACACCTTC
J: TRBJ2-3; size: .; V: TRBV19; D: .; CDR3: CASSEGGGRTSTDTQYF; DNA: TGTGCCAGTAGTGAAGGGGGGGGCCGAACTAGCACAGATACGCAGTATTTT
J: TRBJ1-5; size: .; V: TRBV5-5; D: .; CDR3: CASSFETGSVWPQHF; DNA: TGTGCCAGCAGCTTCGAGACAGGCTCGGTTTGGCCCCAGCATTTT
J: TRBJ2-6; size: once; V: TRBV5-4; D: .; CDR3: CASSLGGRFTGANVLTF; DNA: TGTGCCAGCAGCTTGGGTGGTCGGTTCACTGGGGCCAACGTCCTGACTTTC
J: TRBJ2-3; size: few; V: TRBV10-2; D: .; CDR3: CASGEGDFSTDTQYF; DNA: TGCGCCAGCGGGGAAGGGGACTTCAGCACAGATACGCAGTATTTT
J: TRBJ1-2; size: .; V: TRBV25-1; D: TRBD1; CDR3: CASSDTGGPNYGYTF; DNA: TGTGCCAGCAGTGACACAGGGGGCCCCAACTATGGCTACACCTTC
J: TRBJ2-2; size: once; V: TRBV7-9; D: TRBD2; CDR3: CASSLKAGGTGELFF; DNA: TGTGCCAGCAGCTTAAAAGCGGGGGGAACCGGGGAGCTGTTTTTT
J: TRBJ2-7; size: .; V: TRBV18; D: TRBD1; CDR3: CASSTGQGEQYF; DNA: TGTGCCAGCTCCACGGGACAGGGTGAGCAGTACTTC
J: TRBJ2-3; size: .; V: TRBV28; D: .; CDR3: CASTRDTDTQYF; DNA: TGTGCCAGCACGCGGGACACAGATACGCAGTATTTT
J: TRBJ2-5; size: .; V: TRBV10-1; D: .; CDR3: CASSESGSLQETQYF; DNA: TGCGCCAGCAGTGAGTCGGGCAGCCTCCAAGAGACCCAGTACTTC
J: TRBJ2-2; size: .; V: TRBV5-5; D: .; CDR3: CASSYPDRNTGELFF; DNA: TGTGCCAGCAGCTACCCGGACAGGAACACCGGGGAGCTGTTTTTT
J: TRBJ2-5; size: .; V: TRBV10-2; D: .; CDR3: CASSVSGEETQYF; DNA: TGCGCCAGCAGTGTTTCAGGGGAGGAGACCCAGTACTTC
J: TRBJ1-2; size: .; V: TRBV6-5; D: .; CDR3: CASRRGQGNYGYTF; DNA: TGTGCCAGCAGACGGGGCCAGGGGAACTATGGCTACACCTTC
J: TRBJ1-1; size: .; V: TRBV11-3; D: .; CDR3: CASSREMNTEAFF; DNA: TGTGCCAGCAGCCGTGAGATGAACACTGAAGCTTTCTTT
J: TRBJ2-3; size: .; V: TRBV6-5; D: TRBD1; CDR3: CASSLGQASTDTQYF; DNA: TGTGCCAGCAGTCTTGGACAGGCTAGCACAGATACGCAGTATTTT
J: TRBJ1-3; size: few; V: TRBV5-6; D: .; CDR3: CASSLAGSSGNTIYF; DNA: TGTGCCAGCAGCTTGGCAGGAAGCTCTGGAAACACCATATATTTT
J: TRBJ1-4; size: .; V: TRBV21-1; D: .; CDR3: CASTMRQGEKGNEKLFF; DNA: TGTGCCAGCACCATGAGGCAGGGGGAGAAGGGTAATGAAAAACTGTTTTTT
J: TRBJ2-5; size: .; V: TRBV20-1; D: .; CDR3: CSARQQETQYF; DNA: TGCAGTGCGCGGCAGCAAGAGACCCAGTACTTC
J: TRBJ1-2; size: few; V: TRBV10-3; D: .; CDR3: CAISESNWGRGYGYTF; DNA: TGTGCCATCAGTGAGTCGAATTGGGGGCGCGGTTATGGCTACACCTTC
J: TRBJ2-1; size: once; V: TRBV5-1; D: TRBD1; CDR3: CASSLTGGAWDNEQFF; DNA: TGCGCCAGCAGCTTAACAGGGGGCGCTTGGGACAATGAGCAGTTCTTC
J: TRBJ2-3; size: .; V: TRBV5-4; D: TRBD2; CDR3: CASSFQRGAPPDTQYF; DNA: TGTGCCAGCAGCTTTCAGCGGGGGGCCCCACCGGATACGCAGTATTTT
J: TRBJ2-7; size: .; V: TRBV11-2; D: .; CDR3: CASSLGHVKSYEQYF; DNA: TGTGCCAGCAGCTTAGGACACGTGAAATCCTACGAGCAGTACTTC
J: TRBJ2-7; size: .; V: TRBV6-6; D: .; CDR3: CASTGVGGNEQYF; DNA: TGTGCCAGCACGGGGGTTGGAGGGAACGAGCAGTACTTC
J: TRBJ1-2; size: .; V: TRBV7-9; D: TRBD1; CDR3: CASSSWDRATQNYGYTF; DNA: TGTGCCAGCAGCTCATGGGACAGGGCTACGCAGAACTATGGCTACACCTTC
J: TRBJ2-3; size: .; V: TRBV5-8; D: .; CDR3: CASSSGYTDTQYF; DNA: TGTGCCAGCAGCTCGGGTTACACAGATACGCAGTATTTT
J: TRBJ1-1; size: .; V: TRBV7-2; D: TRBD1; CDR3: CASSFKGTGTGLNTEAFF; DNA: TGTGCCAGCAGCTTCAAAGGTACCGGGACAGGGTTAAACACTGAAGCTTTCTTT
J: TRBJ2-1; size: once; V: TRBV4-2; D: .; CDR3: CASGQEVRLPTYNEQFF; DNA: TGTGCCAGCGGCCAAGAAGTGAGGCTCCCTACCTACAATGAGCAGTTCTTC
J: TRBJ1-4; size: .; V: TRBV9; D: TRBD1; CDR3: CASSRDRVTTNEKLFF; DNA: TGTGCCAGCAGCCGGGACAGGGTGACAACTAATGAAAAACTGTTTTTT
J: TRBJ2-5; size: .; V: TRBV9; D: TRBD2; CDR3: CASSVSGGAQETQYF; DNA: TGTGCCAGCAGCGTTAGCGGGGGAGCTCAAGAGACCCAGTACTTC
J: TRBJ1-1; size: .; V: TRBV10-3; D: TRBD1; CDR3: CAISERTGGFTEAFF; DNA: TGTGCCATCAGTGAGAGGACAGGGGGCTTCACTGAAGCTTTCTTT
J: TRBJ2-7; size: .; V: TRBV19; D: .; CDR3: CASSTGLGGSYEQYF; DNA: TGTGCCAGTAGTACAGGGTTGGGTGGATCCTACGAGCAGTACTTC
J: TRBJ2-3; size: .; V: TRBV4-1; D: .; CDR3: CASSQGDSSTDTQYF; DNA: TGCGCCAGCAGCCAAGGGGACTCGAGCACAGATACGCAGTATTTT
J: TRBJ2-3; size: once; V: TRBV2; D: .; CDR3: CASSSGTNTQYF; DNA: TGTGCCAGCAGCTCGGGGACAAATACGCAGTATTTT
J: TRBJ2-1; size: .; V: TRBV30; D: TRBD2; CDR3: CAWSMASGYNEQFF; DNA: TGTGCCTGGAGTATGGCTAGCGGTTACAATGAGCAGTTCTTC
J: TRBJ1-2; size: .; V: TRBV15; D: TRBD1; CDR3: CATSRDQDRNYGYTF; DNA: TGTGCCACCAGCAGAGATCAGGACAGGAACTATGGCTACACCTTC
J: TRBJ2-3; size: .; V: TRBV11-1; D: TRBD2; CDR3: CASNPTGGSRTDTQYF; DNA: TGTGCCAGCAACCCGACGGGAGGGTCGCGCACAGATACGCAGTATTTT
J: TRBJ2-5; size: .; V: TRBV6-4; D: .; CDR3: CASSDSGAGETQYF; DNA: TGTGCCAGCAGTGACTCAGGGGCAGGGGAGACCCAGTACTTC
J: TRBJ1-6; size: .; V: TRBV6-5; D: .; CDR3: CASGPNRASPLHF; DNA: TGTGCCAGTGGCCCCAACAGGGCGTCACCCCTCCACTTT
J: TRBJ2-5; size: .; V: TRBV7-2; D: TRBD2; CDR3: CASSSGSGGRETQYF; DNA: TGTGCCAGCAGCTCGGGGTCGGGGGGGCGAGAGACCCAGTACTTC
J: TRBJ1-1; size: .; V: TRBV5-4; D: TRBD1; CDR3: CASSLTGGKNTEAFF; DNA: TGTGCCAGCAGTTTGACAGGGGGTAAGAACACTGAAGCTTTCTTT
J: TRBJ1-4; size: .; V: TRBV30; D: TRBD1; CDR3: CACSTGGDNEKLFF; DNA: TGTGCCTGCTCGACAGGGGGAGATAATGAAAAACTGTTTTTT
J: TRBJ2-7; size: .; V: TRBV7-2; D: .; CDR3: CASSLVTAGYEQYF; DNA: TGTGCCAGCAGCTTAGTGACGGCAGGGTACGAGCAGTACTTC
J: TRBJ2-1; size: .; V: TRBV18; D: .; CDR3: CASCRVGLDEQFF; DNA: TGTGCCAGCTGCCGGGTCGGCTTGGATGAGCAGTTCTTC
J: TRBJ1-5; size: .; V: TRBV4-1; D: .; CDR3: CASSQVTYNQPQHF; DNA: TGCGCCAGCAGCCAAGTTACCTACAATCAGCCCCAGCATTTT
J: TRBJ2-5; size: .; V: TRBV11-2; D: .; CDR3: CASSPGTGMGETQYF; DNA: TGTGCCAGCAGCCCCGGGACTGGAATGGGGGAGACCCAGTACTTC
J: TRBJ1-4; size: .; V: TRBV5-5; D: .; CDR3: CASSFRGRVTNEKLFF; DNA: TGTGCCAGCAGCTTCCGCGGGCGGGTAACTAATGAAAAACTGTTTTTT
J: TRBJ1-1; size: .; V: TRBV5-6; D: .; CDR3: CASSLEPGGRTEAFF; DNA: TGTGCCAGCAGCTTGGAGCCCGGGGGGAGGACTGAAGCTTTCTTT
J: TRBJ2-5; size: .; V: TRBV9; D: .; CDR3: CASSVGTGETQYF; DNA: TGTGCCAGCAGCGTAGGGACGGGGGAGACCCAGTACTTC
J: TRBJ2-7; size: .; V: TRBV15; D: .; CDR3: CATSRGGKQGYEQYF; DNA: TGTGCCACCAGCAGAGGGGGGAAACAGGGTTACGAGCAGTACTTC